These 14 T cell receptor beta chains came from one sample sequenced in a study of T cell changes during pregnancy in multiple sclerosis. Measured with immunoSEQ multiplex PCR; TCRdb has only the in-frame clones, and not every one. This table holds 35,000 or so clones, approximately 91% found once. The starting material was peripheral blood, obtained in the second trimester of pregnancy. The receptors originated from a female donor in good health, enrolled as a control in a pregnancy study.

This clone was seen a few times. The genes are TRBV7-9 and TRBJ1-5; the D is unclear. V lost 2 bases, J lost 7 bases, and 6 bases lay in between. This CDR3 has 12 residues. Germline CDR1 reads SEHNR; CDR2 reads FQNEAQ (reference sequence). CDR3 amino acids: CASSLPGQPQHF. The CDR3 DNA follows: TGTGCCAGCAGCTTACCAGGCCAGCCCCAGCATTTT.

The J gene is TRBJ2-3, the V gene TRBV7-3; a possible D gene is TRBD2 (6 bases). This CDR3 region has 16 residues. Germline CDR1 reads SGHTA; CDR2 reads FQGTGA. V was clipped by 4 bases and J by 0 bases, with 14 bases between them. The CDR3 reads CASSYLRDSSTDTQYF. The CDR3 region has the DNA TGTGCCAGCAGCTACCTGCGGGACTCAAGCACAGATACGCAGTATTTT.

The chain carries TRBV28 and TRBJ2-7, with D perhaps TRBD1 (5 bases). The CDR3 has 15 residues. V was shortened by 3 bases and J by 4 bases, with 16 bases between the two germline ends. The germline gives CDR1 MDHEN, CDR2 SYDVKM. DNA for the CDR3: TGTGCCAGCAGTTTCCGTAGGGTAGACAGTTACGAGCAGTACTTC. Protein sequence: CASSFRRVDSYEQYF.

The chain recombines TRBV10-2 with TRBJ2-1, with TRBD2 identical over 11 bases. From germline, CDR1 is WSHSY and CDR2 SAAADI. This CDR3 comprises 14 residues. V dropped 10 bases and J dropped 7; count of bases not matched to a gene: 9. The CDR3 DNA reads as TGCGCCACCCTTAGCGGGAGGGCCAAGAATGAGCAGTTCTTC. Its protein is CATLSGRAKNEQFF.

The V gene is TRBV14, the J gene TRBJ2-3; D is perhaps TRBD1 (6 bases). V lost 6 bases and J lost 6, with 10 bases in between. Germline CDR1 is SGHDN and CDR2 is FVKESK. This CDR3 spans 12 amino acids. The CDR3 DNA sequence: TGTGCCAGCAGTAGGGGGACGGATACGCAGTATTTT. This sequence encodes CASSRGTDTQYF.

The V call is TRBV25-1, the J call TRBJ2-7; the D is unclear. Germline-derived CDR1 and CDR2 are MGHDK and SYGVNS. This CDR3 is built from 11 residues. The V and J ends lost 4 bases and 7 bases respectively, with 8 bases between them. The CDR3 sequence is CASSGLWEQYF. CDR3 DNA sequence: TGTGCCAGCAGTGGACTTTGGGAGCAGTACTTC.

V usage is TRBV5-6 and J usage is TRBJ2-5, with D possibly being TRBD2 (7 bases). V was cut by 1 base and J by 0 bases, with 16 bases left in between. The CDR3 covers 17 residues. Germline-derived CDR1 and CDR2 are SGHDT and YYEEEE. CDR3 bases: TGTGCCAGCAGCTTGTTTGCGGGGGCCTCGTACCAAGAGACCCAGTACTTC. The encoded protein is CASSLFAGASYQETQYF.

The genes are TRBV21-1 and TRBJ2-4; the table calls TRBD1, which could not be checked here. TRBV21-1 is a known pseudogene. The CDR3 covers 18 residues. CDR3 DNA sequence: TGTGCCAGCAGCCCTCGGACAGGGGGGATACTAGCCAAAAACATTCAGTACTTC. Translating gives CASSPRTGGILAKNIQYF.

This chain connects TRBV19 to TRBJ1-5; 7 bases align to TRBD1. V dropped 3 bases and J dropped 9; count of bases not matched to a gene: 11. CDR1 is LNHDA, CDR2 SQIVND, per germline (reference sequence). The CDR3 extends over 15 amino acids. The CDR3, as DNA: TGTGCCAGTAGTATCGGCCCAGGGGGGAAGCGGCCCCAGCATTTT. It is translated as CASSIGPGGKRPQHF.

The J gene is TRBJ2-7, the V gene TRBV7-2; 13 bases fit TRBD2. The V gene end was trimmed by 1 base and the J gene end by 2 bases; junction bases not matched to a gene: 5. The V gene's germline CDR1 is SGHTA and CDR2 FQGNSA. There are 17 residues in the CDR3. CDR3 DNA: TGTGCCAGCAGCTTAGGATTCGGACTAGCGGGAGCCTACGAGCAGTACTTC. It encodes CASSLGFGLAGAYEQYF.

The chain couples TRBV28 to TRBJ2-3; 9 bases map to TRBD1. This CDR3 contains 13 residues. Germline V lookup: CDR1 MDHEN, CDR2 SYDVKM. The V gene end was trimmed by 8 bases and the J gene end by 5 bases; junction bases not matched to a gene: 5. This CDR3 reads CASGTGMIDTQYF. The CDR3 nucleotides read TGTGCCAGCGGGACAGGGATGATAGATACGCAGTATTTT.

The rearrangement links TRBV9 to TRBJ2-7; 11 positions agree with TRBD1. Germline V gene lookup returns CDR1 SGDLS and CDR2 YYNGEE. Trimming removed 2 bases from V and 6 bases from J; junction bases left unmatched: 1. The CDR3 loop spans 13 amino acids. The DNA for the CDR3 is TGTGCCAGCAGCGTTGGACAGGGGGCCGAGCAGTACTTC. Translating it yields CASSVGQGAEQYF.

The chain combines TRBV19 with TRBJ2-6; D perhaps matches TRBD2 (5 bases). V gave up 7 bases and J gave up 2 bases, with 15 bases separating them. Germline CDR1 is LNHDA and CDR2 is SQIVND (reference sequence). The CDR3 covers 16 residues. The chain's CDR3 is CASNPPKGAGANVLTF. The CDR3 DNA follows: TGTGCCAGTAATCCCCCTAAGGGAGCTGGGGCCAACGTCCTGACTTTC.

The rearrangement uses TRBV7-9 and TRBJ2-3; 8 bases map to TRBD1. The CDR3 has 14 amino acids. After removal of 0 bases from V and 8 bases from J, the junction contained 4 bases not matched to a gene. CDR1 and CDR2 (germline): SEHNR, FQNEAQ (reference sequence). CDR3 in DNA: TGTGCCAGCAGCTTAGCGCACAGGGGGAGTACGCAGTATTTT. Protein product: CASSLAHRGSTQYF.